Listed below are T cell receptor beta chains from one sample, sequenced in a study of T cells in Graves' hyperthyroidism and ophthalmopathy. A single record per CDR3 protein comes from TCRdb applying MiXCR to the multiplex PCR reads. The sample yields about 380,000 distinct CDR3 sequences, roughly 13% seen once. Sample: blood. Receptors were obtained from a woman in her fifties or sixties with Graves' hyperthyroidism. CDR3s include the opening cysteine and the closing phenylalanine or tryptophan. Size values are once, few and many counts, or a class for expanded clones, and some rows have none.

size,V,J,CDR3
many,TRBV13,TRBJ2-7,CASSDDVPGGREQYF
many,TRBV7-9,TRBJ2-1,CASRKGDSSYNEQFF
few,TRBV24-1,TRBJ2-1,CATSDARAGTYNEQFF
.,TRBV18,TRBJ1-1,CASSGQGPRTEAFF
.,TRBV14,TRBJ2-1,CASSQGRLGEQFF
.,TRBV14,TRBJ1-4,CASSQDPGTGTNEKLFF
many,TRBV24-1,TRBJ1-5,CATSDRRQGFGQPQHF
many,TRBV9,TRBJ1-1,CASSVEPGGNTEAFF
few,TRBV5-1,TRBJ1-3,CASSLWGQSSGNTIYF
.,TRBV19,TRBJ2-7,CASSATGTGAYEQYF
many,TRBV27,TRBJ1-5,CASSLLLGQPQHF